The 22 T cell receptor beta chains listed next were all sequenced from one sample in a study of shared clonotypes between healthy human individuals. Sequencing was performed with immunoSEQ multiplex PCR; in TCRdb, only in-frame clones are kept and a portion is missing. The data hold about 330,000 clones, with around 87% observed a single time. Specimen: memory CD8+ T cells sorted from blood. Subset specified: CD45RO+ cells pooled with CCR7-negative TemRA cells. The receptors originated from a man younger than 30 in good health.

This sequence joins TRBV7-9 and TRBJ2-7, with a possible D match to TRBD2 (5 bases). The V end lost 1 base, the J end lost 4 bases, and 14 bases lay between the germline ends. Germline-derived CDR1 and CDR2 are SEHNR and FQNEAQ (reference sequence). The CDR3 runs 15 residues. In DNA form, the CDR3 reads TGTGCCAGCAGCTTAGTTGACGGGATCGATTACGAGCAGTACTTC. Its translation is CASSLVDGIDYEQYF.

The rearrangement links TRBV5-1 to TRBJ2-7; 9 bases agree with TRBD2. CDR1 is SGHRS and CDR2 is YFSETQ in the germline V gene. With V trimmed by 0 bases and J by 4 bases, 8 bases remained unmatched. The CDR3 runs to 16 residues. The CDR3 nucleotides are TGCGCCAGCAGCTTGGCCCCCGGGACTAGCCAGTACGAGCAGTACTTC. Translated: CASSLAPGTSQYEQYF.

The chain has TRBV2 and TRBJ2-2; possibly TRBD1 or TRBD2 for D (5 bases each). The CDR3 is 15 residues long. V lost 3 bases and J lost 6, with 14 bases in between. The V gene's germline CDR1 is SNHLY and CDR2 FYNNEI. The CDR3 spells CASSEQGRGPGELFF. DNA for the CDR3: TGTGCCAGCAGTGAGCAGGGACGCGGACCCGGGGAGCTGTTTTTT.

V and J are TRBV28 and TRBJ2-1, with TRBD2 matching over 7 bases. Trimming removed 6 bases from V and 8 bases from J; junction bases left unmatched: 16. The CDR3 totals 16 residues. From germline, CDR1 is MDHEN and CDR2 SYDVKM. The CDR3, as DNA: TGTGCCAGCAGGGCGGGCGGGGGTTTTTTTGTCGATGAGCAGTTCTTC. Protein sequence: CASRAGGGFFVDEQFF.

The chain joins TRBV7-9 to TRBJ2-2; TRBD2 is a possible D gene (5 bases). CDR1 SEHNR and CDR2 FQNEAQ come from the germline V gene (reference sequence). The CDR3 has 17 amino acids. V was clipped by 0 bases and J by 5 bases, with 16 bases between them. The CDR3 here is CASSLASGLSWTGELFF. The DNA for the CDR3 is TGTGCCAGCAGCTTAGCGAGCGGACTCTCCTGGACCGGGGAGCTGTTTTTT.

The CDR3 bases are TGTGCCAGTAGTATGGTGGGAGGGCCCCTCAATGAGCAGTTCTTC. This encodes CASSMVGGPLNEQFF. This chain joins TRBV19 and TRBJ2-1; the match to TRBD2 covers 7 bases. Germline CDR1 LNHDA, CDR2 SQIVND (reference sequence). The V gene end was trimmed by 3 bases and the J gene end by 6 bases; junction bases not matched to a gene: 8. CDR3 length equals 15 residues.

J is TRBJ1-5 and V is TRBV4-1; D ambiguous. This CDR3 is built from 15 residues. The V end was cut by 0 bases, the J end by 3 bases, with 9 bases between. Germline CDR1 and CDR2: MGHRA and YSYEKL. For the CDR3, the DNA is TGCGCCAGCAGCCAAGATGGCCAGATCAATCAGCCCCAGCATTTT. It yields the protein CASSQDGQINQPQHF.

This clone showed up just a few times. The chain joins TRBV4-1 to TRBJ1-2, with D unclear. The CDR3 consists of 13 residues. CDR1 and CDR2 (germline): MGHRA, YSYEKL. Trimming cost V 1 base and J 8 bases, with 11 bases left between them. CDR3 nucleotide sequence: TGCGCCAGCAGCCAAGGCTGGTCATTCGGCTACACCTTC. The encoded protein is CASSQGWSFGYTF.

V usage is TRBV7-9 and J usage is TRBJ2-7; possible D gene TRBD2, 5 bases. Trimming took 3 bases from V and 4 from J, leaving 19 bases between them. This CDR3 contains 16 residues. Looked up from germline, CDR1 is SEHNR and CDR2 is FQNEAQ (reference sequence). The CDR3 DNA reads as TGTGCCAGCAGCTTCCTGGCCCGGGGAGAGGCGTACGAGCAGTACTTC. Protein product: CASSFLARGEAYEQYF.

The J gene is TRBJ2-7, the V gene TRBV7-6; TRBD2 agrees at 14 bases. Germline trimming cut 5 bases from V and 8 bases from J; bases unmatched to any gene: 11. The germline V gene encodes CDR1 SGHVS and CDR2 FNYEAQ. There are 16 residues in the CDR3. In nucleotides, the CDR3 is TGTGCCAGCAGCCCCGGACTAGCGGGAGGCGTCGAGAAGCAGTACTTC. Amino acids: CASSPGLAGGVEKQYF.

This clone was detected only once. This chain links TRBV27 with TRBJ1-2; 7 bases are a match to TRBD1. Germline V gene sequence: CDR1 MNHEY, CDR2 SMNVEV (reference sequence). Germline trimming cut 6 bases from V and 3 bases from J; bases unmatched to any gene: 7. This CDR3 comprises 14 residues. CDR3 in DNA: TGTGCCAGCAGCTTAGACAGGGCCGACTATGGCTACACCTTC. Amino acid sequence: CASSLDRADYGYTF.

The CDR3, as DNA: TGTGCCTGGAGTGGGGGGCCGGATGAGCAGTTCTTC. Its translation: CAWSGGPDEQFF. The chain links TRBV30 to TRBJ2-1; D is possibly TRBD1 (6 bases). Trimming shortened V by 1 base and J by 8 bases, and 9 bases separated the two germline ends. CDR3 size: 12 residues. Germline-derived CDR1 and CDR2 are GTSNPN and SVGIG (reference sequence).

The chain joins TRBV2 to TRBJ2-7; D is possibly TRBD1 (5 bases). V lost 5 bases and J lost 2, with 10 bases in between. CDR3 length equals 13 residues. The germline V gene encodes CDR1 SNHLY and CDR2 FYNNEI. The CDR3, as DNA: TGTGCCAGCAGTTTACAGGTCCCCTACGAGCAGTACTTC. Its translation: CASSLQVPYEQYF.

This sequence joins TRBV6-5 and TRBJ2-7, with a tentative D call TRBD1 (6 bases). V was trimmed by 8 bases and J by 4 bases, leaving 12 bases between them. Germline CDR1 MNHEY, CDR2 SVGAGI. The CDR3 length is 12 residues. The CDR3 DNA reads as TGTGCCAGCGCACAGGGTGGGTACGAGCAGTACTTC. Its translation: CASAQGGYEQYF.

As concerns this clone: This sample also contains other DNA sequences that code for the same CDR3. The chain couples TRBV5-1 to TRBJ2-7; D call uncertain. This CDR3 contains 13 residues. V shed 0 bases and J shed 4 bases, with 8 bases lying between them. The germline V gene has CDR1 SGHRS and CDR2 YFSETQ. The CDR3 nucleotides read TGCGCCAGCAGCTTGGTTACTACTTACGAGCAGTACTTC. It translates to CASSLVTTYEQYF.

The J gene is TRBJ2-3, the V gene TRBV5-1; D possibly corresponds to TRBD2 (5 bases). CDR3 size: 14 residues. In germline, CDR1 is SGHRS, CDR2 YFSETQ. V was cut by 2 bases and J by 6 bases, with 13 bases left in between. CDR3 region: CASSFKEGRDTQYF. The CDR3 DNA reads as TGCGCCAGCAGCTTTAAAGAGGGCCGGGATACGCAGTATTTT.

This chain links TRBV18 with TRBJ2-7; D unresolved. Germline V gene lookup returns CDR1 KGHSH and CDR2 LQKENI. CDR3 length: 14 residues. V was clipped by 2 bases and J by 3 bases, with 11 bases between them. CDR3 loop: CASSPEKENYEQYF. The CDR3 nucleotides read TGTGCCAGCTCACCAGAAAAGGAAAACTACGAGCAGTACTTC.

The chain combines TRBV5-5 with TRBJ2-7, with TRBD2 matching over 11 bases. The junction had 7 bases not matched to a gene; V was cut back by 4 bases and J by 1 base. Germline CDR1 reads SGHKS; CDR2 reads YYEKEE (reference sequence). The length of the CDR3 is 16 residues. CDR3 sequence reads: CASSLTSGRRSYEQYF. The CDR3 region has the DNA TGTGCCAGCAGCCTCACTAGCGGGAGACGGTCCTACGAGCAGTACTTC.

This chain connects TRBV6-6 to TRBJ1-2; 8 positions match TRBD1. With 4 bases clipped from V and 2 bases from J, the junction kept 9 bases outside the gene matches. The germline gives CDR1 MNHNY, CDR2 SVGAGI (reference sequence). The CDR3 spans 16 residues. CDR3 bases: TGTGCCAGCAGTTTTCCCCGACAGGGGAAGAACTATGGCTACACCTTC. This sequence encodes CASSFPRQGKNYGYTF.

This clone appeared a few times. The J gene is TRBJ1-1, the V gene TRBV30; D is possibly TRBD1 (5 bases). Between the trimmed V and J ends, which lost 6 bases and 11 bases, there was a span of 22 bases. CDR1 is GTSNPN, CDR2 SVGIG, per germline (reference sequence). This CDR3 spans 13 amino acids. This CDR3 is CACQPGDENGAFF. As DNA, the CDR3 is TGTGCCTGCCAACCCGGGGACGAGAATGGGGCTTTCTTT.

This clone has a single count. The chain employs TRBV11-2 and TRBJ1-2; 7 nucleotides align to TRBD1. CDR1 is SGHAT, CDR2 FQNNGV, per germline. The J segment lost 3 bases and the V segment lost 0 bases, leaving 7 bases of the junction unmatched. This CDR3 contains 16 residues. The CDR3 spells CASSLDPGGGYYGYTF. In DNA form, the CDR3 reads TGTGCCAGCAGCTTAGATCCGGGAGGGGGCTACTATGGCTACACCTTC.

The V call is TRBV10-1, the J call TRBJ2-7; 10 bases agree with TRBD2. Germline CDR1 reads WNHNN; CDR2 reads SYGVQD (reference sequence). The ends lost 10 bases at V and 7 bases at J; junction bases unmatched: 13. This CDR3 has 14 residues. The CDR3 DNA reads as TGCGCCACCCCAGGGAGACTAGCGGGCACAGAGCAGTACTTC. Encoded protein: CATPGRLAGTEQYF.